This TCR beta chain was recovered during a study of T cell repertoires in cytomegalovirus infection. Study-level information: In the study, CMV epitopes included recently identified HLA-C-restricted and well-studied HLA-B-restricted ones. Matching HLA type, along with CMV infection, was indicated by public TCR beta signatures.

Overall study findings and caveats: There were carriers of CMV plus the relevant HLA, and cumulative public TCR beta family frequency identified them. In two of eight donors, the top clonotype was HLA-C-restricted CMV-specific.

TCRdb independently ran MiXCR on the reads; one entry per CDR3 protein. The sample holds approximately 470,000 distinct CDR3 sequences, about 39% seen once. This clonotype was picked up many times. Its matching antigen is unknown. The CDR3 consists of 13 residues. Between the trimmed V and J ends, which lost 5 bases and 3 bases, there was a span of 8 bases. The V gene's germline CDR1 is SGHTA and CDR2 FQGNSA. The rearrangement joins TRBV7-2 to TRBJ1-5, with D perhaps TRBD1 (5 bases). This receptor was identified in a human donor in good health (CMV status not recorded). Some clones in this sample may be carry-over from other donors' samples. The specimen was cultured PBMCs, collected from culture after CMV antigen stimulation. The CDR3 DNA reads as TGTGCCAGCAGCCCCGGGACCAATCAGCCCCAGCATTTT. This sequence encodes CASSPGTNQPQHF.